This entry describes one T cell receptor beta chain. Its target is not known. A multiplex PCR was run with 60 Vbeta primers and 13 Jbeta primers. Assay used: immunoSEQ multiplex PCR; TCRdb lists only in-frame clones, some missing. The sample yields approximately 140,000 clones, around 82% seen once. This sample was taken from a study of cytomegalovirus exposure and HLA in healthy donors. General study results and limits: Some V segments (TRBV6-2 and TRBV6-3 among them) were excluded as indistinguishable. Analysis was carried out at a later point, and it linked a missense DCLRE1C variant to TCR beta V- and J-gene trimming.

This CDR3 is 15 amino acids long. Germline V lookup: CDR1 MNHNS, CDR2 SASEGT. V lost 1 base, J lost 6 bases, and 13 bases lay in between. The receptor was derived from a middle-aged man in good health and CMV-seropositive. Sequencing input: PBMCs. The chain carries TRBV6-1 and TRBJ2-1, with TRBD1 as a possible D gene (5 bases). CDR3: CASSEGQGRFNEQFF. The CDR3 bases are TGTGCCAGCAGTGAAGGGCAGGGAAGGTTCAATGAGCAGTTCTTC.